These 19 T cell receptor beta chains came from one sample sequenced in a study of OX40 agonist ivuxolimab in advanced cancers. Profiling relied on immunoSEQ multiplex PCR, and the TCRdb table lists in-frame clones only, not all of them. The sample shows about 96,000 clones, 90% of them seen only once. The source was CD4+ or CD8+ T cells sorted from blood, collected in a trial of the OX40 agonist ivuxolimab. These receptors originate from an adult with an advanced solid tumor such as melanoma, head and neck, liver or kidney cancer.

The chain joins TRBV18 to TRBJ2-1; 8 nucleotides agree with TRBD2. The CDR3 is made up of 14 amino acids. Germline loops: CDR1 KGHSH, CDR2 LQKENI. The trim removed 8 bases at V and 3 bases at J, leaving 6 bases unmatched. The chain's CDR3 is CASSTAGVYNEQFF. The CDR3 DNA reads TGTGCCAGCAGTACAGCGGGAGTCTACAATGAGCAGTTCTTC.

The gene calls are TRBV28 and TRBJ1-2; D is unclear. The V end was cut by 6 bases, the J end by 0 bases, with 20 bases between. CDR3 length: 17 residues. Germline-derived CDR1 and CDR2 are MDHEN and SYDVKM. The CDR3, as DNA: TGTGCCAGCAGCTTAGGCGGGGTGAGCTTAGCTAACTATGGCTACACCTTC. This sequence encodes CASSLGGVSLANYGYTF.

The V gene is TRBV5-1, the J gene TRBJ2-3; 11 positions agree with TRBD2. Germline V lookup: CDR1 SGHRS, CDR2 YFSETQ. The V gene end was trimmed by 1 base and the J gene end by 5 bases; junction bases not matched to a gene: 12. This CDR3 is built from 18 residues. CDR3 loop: CASSLLVVAGGDGDTQYF. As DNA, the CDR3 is TGCGCCAGCAGCTTGTTGGTTGTAGCGGGAGGGGATGGAGATACGCAGTATTTT.

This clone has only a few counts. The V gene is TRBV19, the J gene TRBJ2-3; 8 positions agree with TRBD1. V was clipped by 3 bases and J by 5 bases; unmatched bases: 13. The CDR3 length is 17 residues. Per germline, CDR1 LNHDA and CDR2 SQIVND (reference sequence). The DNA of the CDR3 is TGTGCCAGTAGTATCACTCCAGGGGGCGCCCGGAAAGATACGCAGTATTTT. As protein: CASSITPGGARKDTQYF.

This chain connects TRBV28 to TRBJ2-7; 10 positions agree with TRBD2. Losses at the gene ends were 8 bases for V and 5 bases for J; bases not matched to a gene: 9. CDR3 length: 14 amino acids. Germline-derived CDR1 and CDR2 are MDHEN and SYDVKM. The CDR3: CASEKGLATNEQYF. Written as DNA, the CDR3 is TGTGCCAGCGAAAAGGGACTAGCGACCAACGAGCAGTACTTC.

The chain's CDR3 is CASGLNYGYTF. CDR3 bases: TGTGCCAGCGGCCTTAACTATGGCTACACCTTC. The rearrangement uses TRBV6-5 and TRBJ1-2; D is uncertain. The ends were cut back, 8 bases at V and 1 base at J, with 5 bases in the middle. The CDR3 length is 11 residues. Per germline, CDR1 MNHEY and CDR2 SVGAGI.

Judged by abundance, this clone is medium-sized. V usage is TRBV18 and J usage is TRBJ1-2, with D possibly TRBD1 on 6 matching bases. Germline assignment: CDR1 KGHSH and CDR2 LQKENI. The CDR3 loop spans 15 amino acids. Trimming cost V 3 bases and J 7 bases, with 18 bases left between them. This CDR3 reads CASSPSGQGISGYTF. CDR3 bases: TGTGCCAGCTCACCTTCGGGACAAGGGATTAGTGGCTACACCTTC.

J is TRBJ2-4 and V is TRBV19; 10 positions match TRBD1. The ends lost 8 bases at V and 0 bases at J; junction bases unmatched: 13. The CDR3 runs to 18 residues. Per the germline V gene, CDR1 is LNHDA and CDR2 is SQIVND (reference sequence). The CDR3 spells CASSGGTGDLLAKNIQYF. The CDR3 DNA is TGTGCCAGTTCAGGGGGGACAGGGGACCTTTTAGCCAAAAACATTCAGTACTTC.

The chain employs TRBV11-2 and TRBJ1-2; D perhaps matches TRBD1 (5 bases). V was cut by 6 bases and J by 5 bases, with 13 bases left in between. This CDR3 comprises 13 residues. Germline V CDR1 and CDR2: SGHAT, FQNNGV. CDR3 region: CASRDPGVYGYTF. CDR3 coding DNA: TGTGCCAGCAGAGATCCGGGGGTATATGGCTACACCTTC.

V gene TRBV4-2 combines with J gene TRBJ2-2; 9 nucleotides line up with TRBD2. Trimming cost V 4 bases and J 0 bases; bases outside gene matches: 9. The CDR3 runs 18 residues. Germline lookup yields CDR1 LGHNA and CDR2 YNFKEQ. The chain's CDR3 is CASSPQAGLASNTGELFF. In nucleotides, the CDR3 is TGTGCCAGCAGCCCCCAGGCGGGACTAGCCTCGAACACCGGGGAGCTGTTTTTT.

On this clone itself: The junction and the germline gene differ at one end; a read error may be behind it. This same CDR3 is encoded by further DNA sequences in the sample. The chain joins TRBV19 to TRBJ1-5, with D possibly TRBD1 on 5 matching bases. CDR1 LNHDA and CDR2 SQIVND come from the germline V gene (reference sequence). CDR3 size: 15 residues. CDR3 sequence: CASSIGRAGNQPQHF. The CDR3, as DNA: TGCGCCAGTAGTATAGGCAGGGCGGGCAATCAGCCCCAGCATTTT.

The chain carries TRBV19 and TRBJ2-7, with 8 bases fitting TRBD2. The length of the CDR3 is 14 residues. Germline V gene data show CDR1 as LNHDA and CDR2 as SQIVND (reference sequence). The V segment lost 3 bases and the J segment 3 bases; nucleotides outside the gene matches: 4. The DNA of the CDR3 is TGTGCCAGTAGTATTAGCGGGGCCCTCTACGAGCAGTACTTC. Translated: CASSISGALYEQYF.

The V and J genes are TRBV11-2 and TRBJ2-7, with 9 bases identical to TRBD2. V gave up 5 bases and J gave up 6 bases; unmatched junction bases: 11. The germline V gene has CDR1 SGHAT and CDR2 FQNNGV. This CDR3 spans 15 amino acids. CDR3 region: CASSRLAGRGSEQYF. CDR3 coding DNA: TGTGCCAGCAGCCGGCTAGCGGGAAGGGGGTCCGAGCAGTACTTC.

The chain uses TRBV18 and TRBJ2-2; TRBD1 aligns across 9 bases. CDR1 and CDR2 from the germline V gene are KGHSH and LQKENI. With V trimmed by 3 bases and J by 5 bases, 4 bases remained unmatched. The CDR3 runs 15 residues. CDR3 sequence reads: CASSPATGGTGELFF. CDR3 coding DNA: TGTGCCAGCTCACCCGCGACAGGGGGAACCGGGGAGCTGTTTTTT.

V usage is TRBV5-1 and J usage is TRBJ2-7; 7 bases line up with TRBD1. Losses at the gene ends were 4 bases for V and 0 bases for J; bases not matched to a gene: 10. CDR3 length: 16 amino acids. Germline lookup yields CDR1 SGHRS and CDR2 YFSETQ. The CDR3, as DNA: TGCGCCAGCAGCACCTCCGGGACAGAGAGCTCCTACGAGCAGTACTTC. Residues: CASSTSGTESSYEQYF.

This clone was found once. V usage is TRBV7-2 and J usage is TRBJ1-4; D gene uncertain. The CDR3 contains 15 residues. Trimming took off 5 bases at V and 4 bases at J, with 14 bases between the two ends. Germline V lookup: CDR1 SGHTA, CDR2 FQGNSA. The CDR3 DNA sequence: TGTGCCAGCAGCCCCCAGCCAGTCGATAATGAAAAACTGTTTTTT. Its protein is CASSPQPVDNEKLFF.

CDR3 coding DNA: TGTGCCTGGAGTGGCCAAAGGACAGGGGGGAATGAAAAACTGTTTTTT. Protein: CAWSGQRTGGNEKLFF. The chain couples TRBV30 to TRBJ1-4; the match to TRBD1 covers 10 bases. V shed 1 base, J shed 5 bases, and the junction held 7 bases outside the gene matches. Germline V gene sequence: CDR1 GTSNPN, CDR2 SVGIG (reference sequence). The CDR3 covers 16 residues.

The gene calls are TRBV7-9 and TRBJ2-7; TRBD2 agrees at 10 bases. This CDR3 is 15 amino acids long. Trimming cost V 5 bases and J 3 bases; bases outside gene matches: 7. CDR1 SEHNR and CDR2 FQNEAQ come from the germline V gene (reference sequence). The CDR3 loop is CASSRKTSGNYEQYF. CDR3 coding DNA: TGTGCCAGCAGCCGAAAAACTAGCGGGAACTACGAGCAGTACTTC.

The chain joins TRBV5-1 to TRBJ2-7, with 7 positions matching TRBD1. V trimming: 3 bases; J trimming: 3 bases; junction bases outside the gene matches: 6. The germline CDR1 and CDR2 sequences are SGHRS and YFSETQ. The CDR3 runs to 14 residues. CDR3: CASSSRTGYYEQYF. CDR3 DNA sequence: TGCGCCAGCAGCTCTAGGACAGGCTACTACGAGCAGTACTTC.